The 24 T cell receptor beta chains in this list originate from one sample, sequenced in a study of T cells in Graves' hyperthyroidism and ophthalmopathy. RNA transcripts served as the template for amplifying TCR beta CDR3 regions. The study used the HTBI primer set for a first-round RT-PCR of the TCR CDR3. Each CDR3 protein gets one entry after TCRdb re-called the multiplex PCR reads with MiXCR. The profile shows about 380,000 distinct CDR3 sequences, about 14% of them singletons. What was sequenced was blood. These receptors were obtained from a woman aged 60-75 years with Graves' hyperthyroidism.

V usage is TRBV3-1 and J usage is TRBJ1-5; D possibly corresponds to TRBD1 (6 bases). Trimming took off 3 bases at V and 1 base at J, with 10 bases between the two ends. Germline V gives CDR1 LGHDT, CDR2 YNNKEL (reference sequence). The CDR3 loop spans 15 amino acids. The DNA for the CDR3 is TGTGCCAGCAGCCACGGGGGGGGCAGCAATCAGCCCCAGCATTTT. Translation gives CASSHGGGSNQPQHF.

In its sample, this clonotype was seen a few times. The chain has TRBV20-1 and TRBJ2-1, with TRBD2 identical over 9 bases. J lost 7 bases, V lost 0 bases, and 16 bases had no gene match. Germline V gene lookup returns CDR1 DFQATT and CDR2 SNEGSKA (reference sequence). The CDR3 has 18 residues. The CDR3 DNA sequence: TGCAGTGCTAGAGATTGGGGGGCTCCTAGCGGGATTGGTAATGAGCAGTTCTTC. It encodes CSARDWGAPSGIGNEQFF.

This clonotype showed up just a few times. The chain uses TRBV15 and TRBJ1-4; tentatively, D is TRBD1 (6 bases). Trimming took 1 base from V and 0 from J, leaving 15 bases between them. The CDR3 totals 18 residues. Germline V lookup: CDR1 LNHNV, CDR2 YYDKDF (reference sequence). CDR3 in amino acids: CATSRAPYNRATNEKLFF. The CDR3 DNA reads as TGTGCCACCAGCAGAGCTCCATACAACAGGGCAACTAATGAAAAACTGTTTTTT.

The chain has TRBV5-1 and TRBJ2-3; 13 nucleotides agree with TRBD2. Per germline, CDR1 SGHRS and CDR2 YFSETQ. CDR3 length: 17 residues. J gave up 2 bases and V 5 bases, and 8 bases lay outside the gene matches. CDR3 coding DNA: TGCGCCAGCAGGCGGACTAGCGGGAGTACCCTCACAGATACGCAGTATTTT. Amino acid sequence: CASRRTSGSTLTDTQYF.

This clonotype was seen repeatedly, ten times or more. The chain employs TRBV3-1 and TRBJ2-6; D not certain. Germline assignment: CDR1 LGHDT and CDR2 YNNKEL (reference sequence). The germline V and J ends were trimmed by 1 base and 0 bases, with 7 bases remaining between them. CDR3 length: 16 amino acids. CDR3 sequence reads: CASSQGKTSGANVLTF. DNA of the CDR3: TGTGCCAGCAGCCAAGGGAAGACCTCTGGGGCCAACGTCCTGACTTTC.

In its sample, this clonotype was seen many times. The DNA of the CDR3 is TGTGCCAGCAGCTTTCACGGGACAGGGGTTTTCTACGAGCAGTACTTC. The encoded protein is CASSFHGTGVFYEQYF. This rearrangement joins TRBV5-5 to TRBJ2-7; TRBD1 matches 10 bases. This CDR3 region has 16 residues. Germline V gives CDR1 SGHKS, CDR2 YYEKEE (reference sequence). Germline trimming cut 2 bases from V and 3 bases from J; bases unmatched to any gene: 8.

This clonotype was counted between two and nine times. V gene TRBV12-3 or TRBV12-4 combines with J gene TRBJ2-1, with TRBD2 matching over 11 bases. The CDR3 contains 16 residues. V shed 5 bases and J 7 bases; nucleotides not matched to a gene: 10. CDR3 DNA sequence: TGTGCCAGCAGTCAACGACTAGCGGGAAAGAGGAATGAGCAGTTCTTC. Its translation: CASSQRLAGKRNEQFF.

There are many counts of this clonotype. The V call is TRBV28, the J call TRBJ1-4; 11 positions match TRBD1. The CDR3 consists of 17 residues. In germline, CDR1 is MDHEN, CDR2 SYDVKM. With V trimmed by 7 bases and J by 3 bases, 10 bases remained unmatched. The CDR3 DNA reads TGTGCCAGCAAAGCGCCAGGGACAGGGGGGGCTAATGAAAAACTGTTTTTT. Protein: CASKAPGTGGANEKLFF.

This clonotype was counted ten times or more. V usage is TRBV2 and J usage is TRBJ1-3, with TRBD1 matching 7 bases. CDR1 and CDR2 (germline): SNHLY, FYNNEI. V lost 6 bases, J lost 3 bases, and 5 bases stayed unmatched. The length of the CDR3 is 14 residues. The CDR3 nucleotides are TGTGCCAGCAGACCTGACAGGGATGGAAACACCATATATTTT. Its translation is CASRPDRDGNTIYF.

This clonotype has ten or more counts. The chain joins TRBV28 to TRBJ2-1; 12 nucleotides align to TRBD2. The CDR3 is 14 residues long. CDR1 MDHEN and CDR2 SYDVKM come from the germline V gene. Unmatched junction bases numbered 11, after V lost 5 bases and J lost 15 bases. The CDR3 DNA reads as TGTGCCAGCAGTCCAGGGACTAGCGGGCCCTCCCCGTTCTTC. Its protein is CASSPGTSGPSPFF.

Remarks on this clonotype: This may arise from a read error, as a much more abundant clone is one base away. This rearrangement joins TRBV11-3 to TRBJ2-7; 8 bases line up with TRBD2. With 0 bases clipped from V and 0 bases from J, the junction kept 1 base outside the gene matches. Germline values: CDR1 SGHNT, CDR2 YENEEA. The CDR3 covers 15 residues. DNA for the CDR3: TGTGCCAGCAGCTTAGAGAGCGGGAGCTCCTACGAGCAGTACTTC. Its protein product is CASSLESGSSYEQYF.

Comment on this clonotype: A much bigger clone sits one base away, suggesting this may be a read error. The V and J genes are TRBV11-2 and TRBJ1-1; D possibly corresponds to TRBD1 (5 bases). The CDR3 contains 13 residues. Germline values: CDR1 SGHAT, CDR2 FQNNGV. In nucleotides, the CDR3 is TGTACCAGCAGCCCAGGGAGGTACACTGAAGCTTTCTTT. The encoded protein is CTSSPGRYTEAFF.

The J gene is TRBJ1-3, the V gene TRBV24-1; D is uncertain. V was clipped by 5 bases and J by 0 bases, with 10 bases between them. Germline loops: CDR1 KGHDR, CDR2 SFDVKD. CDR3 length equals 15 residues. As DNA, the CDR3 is TGTGCCACCAGTGGTTCGGGGAGCTCTGGAAACACCATATATTTT. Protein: CATSGSGSSGNTIYF.

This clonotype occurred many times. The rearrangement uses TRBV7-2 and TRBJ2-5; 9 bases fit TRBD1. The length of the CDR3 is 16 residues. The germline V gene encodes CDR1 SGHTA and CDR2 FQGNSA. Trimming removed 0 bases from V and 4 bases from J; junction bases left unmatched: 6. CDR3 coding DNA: TGTGCCAGCAGCTTAGCTGGTACAGGGGGCATAGAGACCCAGTACTTC. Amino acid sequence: CASSLAGTGGIETQYF.

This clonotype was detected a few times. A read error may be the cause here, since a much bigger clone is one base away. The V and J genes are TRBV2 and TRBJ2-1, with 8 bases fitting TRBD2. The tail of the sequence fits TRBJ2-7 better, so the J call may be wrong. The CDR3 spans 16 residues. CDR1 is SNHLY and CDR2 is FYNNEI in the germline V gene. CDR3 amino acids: CASSPKDTSGYNEQYF. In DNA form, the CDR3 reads TGTGCCAGCAGTCCCAAAGACACTAGCGGCTACAATGAGCAGTACTTC.

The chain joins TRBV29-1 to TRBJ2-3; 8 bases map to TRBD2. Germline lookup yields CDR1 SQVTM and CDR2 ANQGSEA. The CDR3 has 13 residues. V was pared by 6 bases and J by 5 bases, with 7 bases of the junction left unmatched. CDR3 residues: CSVEPLAGDTQYF. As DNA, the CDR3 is TGCAGCGTCGAGCCCCTAGCGGGAGATACGCAGTATTTT.

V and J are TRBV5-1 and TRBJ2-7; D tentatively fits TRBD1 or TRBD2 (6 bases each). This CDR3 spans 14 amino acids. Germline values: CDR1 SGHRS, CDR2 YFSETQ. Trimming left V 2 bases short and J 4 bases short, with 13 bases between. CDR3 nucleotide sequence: TGCGCCAGCAGCTTCGGGGGCCAGGCATACGAGCAGTACTTC. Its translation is CASSFGGQAYEQYF. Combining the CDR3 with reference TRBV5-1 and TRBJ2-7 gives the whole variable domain KAGVTQTPRYLIKTRGQQVTLSCSPISGHRSVSWYQQTPGQGLQFLFEYFSETQRNKGNFPGRFSGRQFSNSRSEMNVSTLELGDSALYLCASSFGGQAYEQYFGPGTRLTVT.

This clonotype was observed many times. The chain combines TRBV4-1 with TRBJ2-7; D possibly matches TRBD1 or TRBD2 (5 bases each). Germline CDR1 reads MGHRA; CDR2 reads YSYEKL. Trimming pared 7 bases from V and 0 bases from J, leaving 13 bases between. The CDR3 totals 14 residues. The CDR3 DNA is TGCGCCAGCACCCGGGACGTCTCCTCCTACGAGCAGTACTTC. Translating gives CASTRDVSSYEQYF.

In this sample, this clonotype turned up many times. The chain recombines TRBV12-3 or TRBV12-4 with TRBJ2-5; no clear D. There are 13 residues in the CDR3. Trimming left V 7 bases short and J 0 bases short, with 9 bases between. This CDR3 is CASTGPNQETQYF. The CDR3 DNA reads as TGTGCCAGCACTGGGCCTAACCAAGAGACCCAGTACTTC.

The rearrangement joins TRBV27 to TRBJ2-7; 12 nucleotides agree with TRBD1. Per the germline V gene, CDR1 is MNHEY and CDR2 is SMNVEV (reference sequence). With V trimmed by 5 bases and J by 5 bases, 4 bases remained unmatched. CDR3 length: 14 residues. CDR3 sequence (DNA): TGTGCCAGCAGTCCAGGGACAGGGGGCGACGAGCAGTACTTC. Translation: CASSPGTGGDEQYF.

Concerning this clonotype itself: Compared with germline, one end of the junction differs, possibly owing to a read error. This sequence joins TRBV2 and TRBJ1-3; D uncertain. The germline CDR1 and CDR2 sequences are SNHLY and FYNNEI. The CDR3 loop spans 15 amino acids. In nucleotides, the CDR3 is TGTGCCAGCAGTGTAGACGGAAGCTCTGGAAACGCCATATATTTT. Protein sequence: CASSVDGSSGNAIYF.

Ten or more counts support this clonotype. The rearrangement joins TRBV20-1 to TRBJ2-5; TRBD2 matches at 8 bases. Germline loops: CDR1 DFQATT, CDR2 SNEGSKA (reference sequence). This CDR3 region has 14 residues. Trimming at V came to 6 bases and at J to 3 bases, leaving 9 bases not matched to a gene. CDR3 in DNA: TGCAGTGCCCCCGGCGCGGGAGGCGAAGAGACCCAGTACTTC. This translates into CSAPGAGGEETQYF.

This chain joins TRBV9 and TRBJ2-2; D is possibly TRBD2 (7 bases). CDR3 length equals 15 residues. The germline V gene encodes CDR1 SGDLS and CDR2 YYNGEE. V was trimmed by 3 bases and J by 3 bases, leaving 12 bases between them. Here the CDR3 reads CASSGGGPDTGELFF. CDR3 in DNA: TGTGCCAGCAGCGGGGGGGGGCCCGACACCGGGGAGCTGTTTTTT.

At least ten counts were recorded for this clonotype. The CDR3 sequence is CASSATGNQPQHF. CDR3 coding DNA: TGTGCCAGCTCGGCCACGGGGAATCAGCCCCAGCATTTT. The chain couples TRBV18 to TRBJ1-5; D remains unclear. Germline CDR1 KGHSH, CDR2 LQKENI. Trimming pared 6 bases from V and 4 bases from J, leaving 10 bases between. The CDR3 runs 13 residues.